The entry below gives a single T cell receptor (beta chain) sequence along with its context. Its specific antigen is unknown. No much larger clone is present one base from it, and per-base qualities are unavailable. The germline V end is reduced by 4 bases and the J end by 6 bases; junction bases left unmatched: 13. From the cysteine up to the phenylalanine, the CDR3 has a length of 17 residues. CDR3 DNA only is kept here, 51 bases in frame from base 1. Reading the germline V gene (reference sequence) gives CDR1 SEHNR and CDR2 FQNEAQ. This record comes from a study of cytomegalovirus exposure and HLA in healthy donors (dated by TCRdb to about 2017). Regarding the research as a whole: An earlier analysis of under 600 of the donors reported 250 to 350 Gb of sequence data and some 120 million unique TCR beta sequences from 190 million or so T cells. An early release covering some 640 HLA-typed donors comprised approximately 300 gigabases of sequencing data and about 90 million unique TCR sequences. Of the approximately 400 genotyped donors, over 65% fell in the genetic ancestry cluster associated with self-reported Caucasian donors. The study aimed to test whether signatures of past pathogen exposure could be identified by cataloging public T cell receptors. The study used immunosequencing to profile the T cell repertoires of around 600 subjects and linked those repertoires to cytomegalovirus serostatus. Along with the approximately 700-subject first cohort, a separate validation cohort of 120 different subjects was used. The study combined high-throughput TCR immunosequencing, statistical association of individual TCRs with disease status, and machine learning to predict cytomegalovirus infection status. A later analysis re-analyzed previously published TCR beta repertoires from 660 or so donors and added high-resolution HLA genotyping to study TCR occurrence patterns. Rather than drawing on any new phenotypic data, the later analysis identified candidate immune exposures from TCR beta sequences and the way those sequences occurred across donors. To decide whether each TCR beta V gene segment behaved as functional or pseudogenic, an earlier analysis of several hundred of the donors relied on high-throughput TCR beta sequencing. Alongside the repertoire data, information on donor age, sex, ethnicity and CMV serostatus was compiled. A later genetic analysis used genome-wide SNP genotypes for about three fifths of the 666 donors, treating that subset as a discovery cohort. All discovery cohort repertoires had been generated on a single sequencing platform. HLA typing included class I and class II loci at four-digit resolution. Typing coverage varied by locus: 629-630 donors for A, B, C, DRB1 and DQB1; under 550 for DQA1; approximately 610 for DPA1; approximately 450 for DPB1. Several DR-DQ haplotypes were handled as single units for association and clustering because linkage in the cohort was strong. On average, roughly 200,000 unique TCR beta nucleotide sequences were sequenced per donor among 398 genotyped donors of the cohort, with around 19% of those sequences being non-productive.

The cohort consisted of fewer than 700 healthy bone marrow donors. All cohort members were sampled while nominally healthy, although unrecorded immune exposures were likely present. The donor tested CMV seronegative, placing the donor among the roughly 350 seronegative members of the cohort. A peripheral blood sample was provided by each donor, and peripheral blood mononuclear cells were used for TCR beta sequencing. Genomic DNA was extracted from the blood cell samples with the Qiagen DNeasy Blood Extraction Kit. The study at large found these results: In the study, approximately 160 TCR beta chains were listed as associated with cytomegalovirus. In a later analysis, TCR association rates were found to vary across HLA loci, with the most associated TCRs seen for DRB1 alleles and the fewest for HLA-C alleles. When HLA alleles, especially DR and DQ, strongly co-occurred, TCR associations were difficult to assign to individual alleles. Immune exposure information for the cohort was limited to CMV serostatus. Most TCR sequences were observed very rarely across donors, whereas some public TCRs were present in many individuals. Compared with the approximately 670-donor mean, donors in an Asian-associated ancestry cluster had fewer N-insertions in productive TCRs, according to a later genetic analysis. In a later analysis, 16,951 TCR beta sequences were associated with specific HLA alleles at a false discovery rate of 0.05. Because HLA typing was missing for some donors at each locus, association tests included only the typed subset. The cohort was sequenced for TCR beta chains only, and without alpha or paired-chain data the features that could be detected were limited. A further reported finding was that TCR beta sequences accurately predicted the HLA-A and HLA-B alleles for most subjects in the first cohort. A later analysis found that most CMV-associated TCR beta chains appeared HLA-restricted, with HLA associations seemingly driven largely by CMV exposure. In vitro tests confirmed that a few of the cytomegalovirus-associated TCR beta chains recognize cytomegalovirus antigens. A later analysis found that HLA-associated TCR beta chains were more clonally expanded and had lower generation probabilities than equally common non-associated chains. Linkage disequilibrium might explain the correlated functional status among segregating V segments, but an unknown experimental factor could not be ruled out. A group of highly shared sequence variants was considered likely to be a technical artifact of the sequencing pipeline. It was suggested by the authors that the approach could potentially be generalized to other disease states and immunological phenotypes. Because counts were too low, more than 15 rarely observed V segments, including chromosome 9 orphons, were left out of the earlier analysis of approximately 580 of the donors. Some IMGT-functional V segments, including TRBV6-2 and TRBV6-3, could not be told apart with the 87-base-pair reads, so those segments were excluded. According to a later analysis, parvovirus B19, influenza, CMV and Epstein-Barr virus appeared linked to several top co-occurrence clusters. In both the original and validation cohorts, the classifier was reported to diagnose cytomegalovirus status with high specificity and sensitivity. In a later genetic analysis, a missense DCLRE1C variant was associated with V-gene and J-gene trimming of TCR beta chains, and the association was replicated in an independent cohort. Broadly in line with IMGT annotations, most TCR beta V segments showed up in productive rearrangements about 90% or about 30% of the time in an earlier analysis of around 600 of the donors. Sequencing depth was assumed to be roughly uniform across donors in the presence/absence analyses, though that assumption may not hold.

Libraries came from the immunoSEQ multiplex PCR assay. For the multiplex PCR, a mixture combining 60 forward primers for TCR Vbeta segments and 13 reverse primers for TCR Jbeta segments was used. The CDR3 region of rearranged TCR beta genes was amplified from genomic DNA by a multiplex PCR assay. On the Illumina HiSeq System, the amplified TCR beta libraries were sequenced as 87-base-pair reads. The study's own analysis went as follows. A later analysis tallied 70 million to 100 million unique TCR beta chains across the approximately 670 repertoires, and around 9.9 million of those chains were shared by two or more donors. Raw reads were error-corrected and collapsed into unique sequences by a nearest-neighbor algorithm in which closely related sequences were merged to remove PCR and sequencing errors. V, D and J gene segments were assigned by aligning CDR3 sequences to IMGT reference sequences. Each retained sequence needed at least a six-nucleotide match to both a V gene segment and a J gene segment. Rearrangements were classified as productive when the CDR3 lacked stop codons and remained in frame with V and J, and all other rearrangements were classified as non-productive. Following IMGT convention, CDR3 was defined as the stretch from the second conserved V-encoded cysteine up to the conserved J-encoded phenylalanine. Sequences without an unambiguous match to a single V gene segment were excluded from the earlier analysis of 587 of the donors. An earlier analysis of 500 to 700 of the donors classified V segments as functional when productive rearrangements were above 56.7% and as segregating when the standard deviation between donors was above 5%. To diagnose cytomegalovirus status from the catalog of TCR beta chain sequences, a statistical classification framework was built. In a later analysis, TCR nucleotide sequences were compared against IMGT/GENE-DB human TR gene sequences so that V and J genes could be assigned. In a later analysis, CDR3 sequences and most-parsimonious VDJ recombination scenarios were assigned using the TCRdist pipeline. In a later analysis, each TCR beta chain was defined by its CDR3 amino acid sequence together with its V-gene family, and reads lacking a unique V-gene family were excluded. A later analysis removed 450 to 600 highly shared, low-generation-probability nucleotide sequences to deal with suspected cross-contamination and a sequencing artifact. For each public chain, a later analysis derived a clonal expansion index from normalized ranks of inferred template counts within each repertoire. In a later analysis, generation probabilities were computed using a VDJ recombination model fitted to out-of-frame rearrangements, and the results were checked against IGoR. In a later analysis, hypergeometric tests were used to score TCR-TCR, TCR-HLA and TCR-CMV co-occurrence, with a repertoire-size bias correction applied to TCR pairs. False discovery rates were estimated in a later analysis by permuting HLA or CMV assignments 20 times. In a later analysis, co-occurring TCRs were grouped using DBSCAN, and TCRdist sequence similarity was added for clustering within HLA-allele-positive subsets. Co-occurrence clustering excluded repertoires with fewer than 30,000 or more than 120,000 public chains, plus five with anomalous nucleotide sharing. TCRdb took over this immuneACCESS table, retaining in-frame rearrangements with V and J assigned. Such tables are incomplete; in checked studies, under half of the missing clones stem from an unresolved V gene, and the remainder is unexplained. V, J and clone size reflect that table, while D and trimming were determined from the DNA. This sample is represented by about 54,000 clones; 82% of them were singletons. Roughly 3% of the sample is in the top ten clones.

The receptor's source is a woman under 30 in good health and CMV-seronegative. The source material was PBMCs. The chain is assembled from TRBV7-9 and TRBJ2-3; the junction holds 10 bases that match TRBD2. The CDR3 here reads CASSSRVSAGGTDTQYF. In nucleotide form, the sequence is TGTGCCAGCAGCTCGCGAGTATCAGCGGGAGGGACGGATACGCAGTATTTT.